This TCR beta chain was observed in a study of T-cell reconstitution after alpha-beta-depleted transplantation in children. Trimming removed 3 bases from V and 2 bases from J; junction bases left unmatched: 5. Germline CDR1 and CDR2: KGHSH and LQKENI. The CDR3 consists of 16 residues. Unique molecular identifiers featured in how the TCRbeta library was prepared. MiXCR, applied by TCRdb to the PCR reads, yields one record per CDR3 protein. The sample yields fewer than 550,000 distinct CDR3 sequences, approximately 10% seen once. The rearrangement links TRBV18 to TRBJ1-4, with 8 bases identical to TRBD1. The source is a female patient aged 2-15 years who had a stem cell transplant for aplastic anemia, so the T cells may come from the graft donor. The sample was PBMCs, mostly from graft donor cells, taken 180 days after TCRalphabeta/CD19-depleted stem cell transplant. For the CDR3, the DNA is TGTGCCAGCTCACCGTCGGACAGGGTCACTAATGAAAAACTGTTTTTT. Amino acids: CASSPSDRVTNEKLFF.